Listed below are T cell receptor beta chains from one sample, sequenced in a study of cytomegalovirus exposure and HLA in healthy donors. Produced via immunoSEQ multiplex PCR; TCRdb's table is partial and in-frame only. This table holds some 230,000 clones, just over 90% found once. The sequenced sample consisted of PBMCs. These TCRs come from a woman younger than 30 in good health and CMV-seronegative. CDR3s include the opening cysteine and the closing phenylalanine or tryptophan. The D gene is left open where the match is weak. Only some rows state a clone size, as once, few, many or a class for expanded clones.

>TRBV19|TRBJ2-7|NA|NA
CASSIESGLSWDEQYF
TGTGCCAGTAGTATTGAGTCGGGACTCTCGTGGGACGAGCAGTACTTC
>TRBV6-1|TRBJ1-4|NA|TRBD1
CASSGAGQGDFNEKLFF
TGTGCCAGCAGTGGAGCCGGACAGGGGGACTTTAATGAAAAACTGTTTTTT
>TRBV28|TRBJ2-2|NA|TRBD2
CASRRAGGTGELFF
TGTGCCAGTAGACGCGCGGGAGGAACCGGGGAGCTGTTTTTT
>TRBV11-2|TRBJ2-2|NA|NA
CASTHRTSRPGELFF
TGTGCCAGCACCCACCGGACTTCCCGCCCAGGGGAGCTGTTTTTT
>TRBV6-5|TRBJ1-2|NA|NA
CASSFSGGGSDGYTF
TGTGCCAGCAGTTTCAGTGGGGGGGGCTCAGATGGCTACACCTTC
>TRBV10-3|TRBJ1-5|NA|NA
CAISTGIMGQPQHF
TGTGCCATCAGCACAGGGATTATGGGTCAGCCCCAGCATTTT
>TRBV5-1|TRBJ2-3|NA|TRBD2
CASSGGTSGSTDTQYF
TGCGCCAGCAGCGGGGGGACTAGCGGGAGTACAGATACGCAGTATTTT
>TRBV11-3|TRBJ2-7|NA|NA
CASSPPASYEQYF
TGTGCCAGCAGCCCCCCCGCGTCCTACGAGCAGTACTTC
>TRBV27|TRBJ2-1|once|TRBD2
CASSLGLAGFGEQFF
TGTGCCAGCAGTTTGGGACTAGCGGGATTTGGAGAGCAGTTCTTC
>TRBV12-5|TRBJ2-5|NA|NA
CASGLQYQETQYF
TGTGCTAGTGGTTTACAGTACCAAGAGACCCAGTACTTC
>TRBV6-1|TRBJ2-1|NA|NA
CASSLGLMSINEQFF
TGTGCCAGCAGTCTTGGACTCATGTCTATCAATGAGCAGTTCTTC
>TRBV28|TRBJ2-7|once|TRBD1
CASSLLGTGYEQYF
TGTGCCAGCAGTTTATTGGGGACAGGGTACGAGCAGTACTTC
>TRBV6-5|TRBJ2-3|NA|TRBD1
CASSATGAGTDTQYF
TGTGCCAGCAGTGCTACAGGGGCGGGCACAGATACGCAGTATTTT
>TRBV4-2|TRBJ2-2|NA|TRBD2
CASSQDPLRAGAYTGELFF
TGTGCCAGCAGCCAAGATCCCCTTAGGGCGGGAGCCTACACCGGGGAGCTGTTTTTT
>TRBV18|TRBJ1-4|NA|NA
CASSPTDEKLFF
TGTGCCAGCTCACCAACGGATGAAAAACTGTTTTTT
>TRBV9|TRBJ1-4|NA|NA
CASSGGVRFQGGEKLFF
TGTGCCAGCAGCGGCGGGGTCAGGTTTCAGGGAGGAGAAAAACTGTTTTTT
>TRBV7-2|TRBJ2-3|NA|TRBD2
CASSFGLAGGASTDTQYF
TGTGCCAGCAGCTTTGGTTTAGCGGGAGGGGCTAGCACAGATACGCAGTATTTT
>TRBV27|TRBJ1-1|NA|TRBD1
CASEGAGTEAFF
TGTGCCAGCGAGGGGGCTGGGACTGAAGCTTTCTTT
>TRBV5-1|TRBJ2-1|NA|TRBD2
CASSMGLAGGLYNEQFF
TGCGCCAGCAGCATGGGACTAGCGGGAGGGCTCTACAATGAGCAGTTCTTC
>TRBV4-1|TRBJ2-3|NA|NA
CASSQVLVGRADTQYF
TGCGCCAGCAGCCAAGTTTTGGTAGGGAGAGCAGATACGCAGTATTTT
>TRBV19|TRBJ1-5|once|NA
CAIHPPGWRVSNQPQHF
TGTGCCATTCACCCCCCCGGGTGGAGGGTTAGCAATCAGCCCCAGCATTTT
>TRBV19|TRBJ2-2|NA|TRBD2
CASSTRGLAGGPWGTGELFF
TGTGCCAGTAGTACCCGGGGACTAGCGGGAGGGCCTTGGGGCACCGGGGAGCTGTTTTTT
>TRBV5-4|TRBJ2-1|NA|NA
CASTGVGSSYNEQFF
TGTGCCAGCACCGGGGTAGGAAGCTCCTACAATGAGCAGTTCTTC
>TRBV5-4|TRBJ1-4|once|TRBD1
CASSRTTGGLREKLFF
TGTGCCAGCAGCCGTACCACAGGGGGCTTACGTGAAAAACTGTTTTTT
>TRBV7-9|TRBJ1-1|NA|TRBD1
CASRQTGGVDTEAFF
TGTGCCAGCAGGCAGACAGGGGGCGTAGACACTGAAGCTTTCTTT
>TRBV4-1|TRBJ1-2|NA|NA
CASSQDLGLNYGYTF
TGCGCCAGCAGCCAAGACTTGGGCCTCAACTATGGCTACACCTTC
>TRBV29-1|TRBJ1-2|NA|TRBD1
CSARTGGADYGYTF
TGCAGCGCCAGGACAGGGGGCGCCGACTATGGCTACACCTTC
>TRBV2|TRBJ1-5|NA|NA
CASSESGDTRPQHF
TGTGCCAGCAGTGAATCAGGGGATACTCGGCCCCAGCATTTT
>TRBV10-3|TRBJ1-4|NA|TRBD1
CAIRGDRANEKLFF
TGTGCCATCAGGGGGGACAGGGCGAATGAAAAACTGTTTTTT
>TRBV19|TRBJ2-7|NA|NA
CASSVTGNSYEQYF
TGTGCCAGTAGTGTGACAGGTAACTCCTACGAGCAGTACTTC
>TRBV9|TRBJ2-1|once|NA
CASSVLTGEQFF
TGTGCCAGCAGCGTATTGACGGGTGAGCAGTTCTTC
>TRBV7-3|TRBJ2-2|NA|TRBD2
CASSLSQGLAGPGELFF
TGTGCCAGCAGCTTAAGTCAGGGACTAGCTGGTCCCGGGGAGCTGTTTTTT
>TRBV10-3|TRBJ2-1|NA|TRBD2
CAISEPGLAGGNEQFF
TGTGCCATCAGTGAGCCGGGACTAGCGGGAGGCAATGAGCAGTTCTTC
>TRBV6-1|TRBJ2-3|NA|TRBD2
CASSPGTSGDTQYF
TGTGCCAGCAGCCCCGGGACTAGCGGCGATACGCAGTATTTT
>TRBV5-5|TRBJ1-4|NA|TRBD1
CASRLVGGQGNEKLFF
TGTGCCAGCAGACTGGTTGGGGGACAGGGTAATGAAAAACTGTTTTTT
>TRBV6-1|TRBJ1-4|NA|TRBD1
CASSKTGFGEKLFF
TGTGCCAGCAGTAAGACAGGGTTCGGAGAAAAACTGTTTTTT
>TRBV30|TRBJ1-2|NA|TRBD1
CAWDRGQRGYTF
TGTGCCTGGGACAGGGGGCAACGAGGCTACACCTTC
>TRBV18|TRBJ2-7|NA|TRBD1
CASSPEGQGYLSYEQYF
TGTGCCAGCTCACCAGAAGGACAGGGCTACCTCTCCTACGAGCAGTACTTC
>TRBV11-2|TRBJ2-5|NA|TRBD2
CASSSSGETQYF
TGTGCCAGCAGCTCTAGCGGAGAGACCCAGTACTTC
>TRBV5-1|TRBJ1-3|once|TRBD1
CASSSTGGTNTIYF
TGCGCCAGCAGCAGTACAGGGGGGACAAACACCATATATTTT
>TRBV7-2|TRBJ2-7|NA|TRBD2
CASSPTSGPYEQYF
TGTGCCAGCAGTCCCACTAGCGGCCCCTACGAGCAGTACTTC